The sequence of this T cell receptor (beta chain) was determined in a study of shared clonotypes between healthy human individuals (dated by TCRdb to about 2020). Study-level background: The cohort comprised two women and a few men aged 18 to 49 years. To increase sequencing depth and limit assay-specific biases, different laboratories used diverse techniques to prepare libraries and sequence TCR repertoires. Between about 0.85 and 9.5 billion PBMCs per donor were obtained by leukapheresis. The study deeply sequenced blood TCR repertoires of about five healthy adults to estimate repertoire size and the extent of clonotype sharing between individuals. For each donor, CD4 naive and CD4 memory were each run on three plates, CD8 naive on two plates, and CD8 memory on one plate.

TCR CDR3 regions were amplified from genomic DNA by multiplex PCR using the deep immunoSEQ assay. Genomic DNA extracted from each cell subset was distributed evenly over all wells of several immunoSEQ 96-well plates, and each plate served as one replicate. For sorted subsets, roughly 200 ng of genomic DNA, equivalent to some 33,000 T cell genomes, went into each replicate PCR. The purified libraries were quantified using a Qubit 3.0 fluorometer, sized with a Bioanalyzer 2100, and then quantified again using the KAPA Library Quantification kit. Every immunoSEQ 96-well plate was sequenced on a dedicated single-read 150-cycle Illumina NextSeq 550 flow cell. As for the original processing: Because the immunoSEQ output held only junctional sequences and lacked quality scores, the filtering could not match the filtering applied to full-length reads. Sequences were annotated with PyIR, a Python wrapper for IgBLAST v1.9, using IMGT germline references to assign V/J genes and CDR3. Any read was removed if the V/J assignment was weak (E-value above 1e-6), the CDR3 was missing, or the read contained stop codons, out-of-frame junctions, or ambiguous translated residues. V3J clonotypes were defined by identical inferred V gene, J gene, and CDR3 amino acid sequence. To compute the percentage overlap between repertoires, the number of shared unique clonotypes was divided by the size of the smaller repertoire. Repertoire richness was assessed with RTK rarefaction, the Chao1 estimator, and Recon v2.1 estimates of unobserved clonotypes. Generation probabilities for all TCRbeta clonotypes obtained by the gDNA method from a handful of donors were computed using OLGA. TCRdb retrieved this table from immuneACCESS and kept in-frame rearrangements only. Not all clones are present; in checked studies, unresolved V genes account for under half, and no reason is known for the remainder. V and J calls and clone size are copied from that table; D and trimming were computed from the DNA. The sample records a few million clones, about 94% of which are singletons. Together, the top ten hold 0.13% of the sample.

Donors were healthy HIV-negative adults with no recently reported acute infections or vaccinations. Every donor was a Caucasian adult living in Nashville, Tennessee, USA. Magnetic negative selection was used to enrich CD4+ T cells, after which naive cells were positively selected on CD45RA and the negative fraction became the memory subset. Blood was obtained by leukapheresis, after which PBMCs were separated by Ficoll-Histopaque density gradient centrifugation and cryopreserved in liquid nitrogen vapor phase. Analytical flow cytometry was used to check the purity and quantity of every magnetically sorted T cell population. Genomic DNA was isolated from each sorted fraction and quantified by UV absorbance on a Nanodrop 2000c. Concerning this clone itself: No cognate antigen has been identified for it. Base qualities are not provided; no much larger clone lies one nucleotide away.

From the cysteine through the phenylalanine, the CDR3 covers 14 amino acids. Just the 42-base CDR3 DNA is kept, in frame starting at base 1. Unmatched junction bases come to 4, with V trimmed by 6 bases and J by 2 bases. For CDR1 and CDR2, the germline V gene (reference sequence) lists MNHNY and SVGAGI. On the study overall, not on this receptor specifically: Across four donors, roughly 5.4% of naive CD4, roughly 3.5% of naive CD8, around 2.1% of memory CD4, and roughly 0.4% of memory CD8 clonotypes were shared. Rarefaction of sorted-subset datasets indicated incomplete sequencing despite the large sequencing depth. Estimated clonotype richness was generally larger for naive than for memory subsets. The small number of donors limited the genetic and exposure-history diversity represented. Sampling was restricted to blood, and TCR repertoires in tissues likely differ from the TCR repertoires found in blood. Higher generation probabilities were observed for clonotypes shared by all four sorted-subset donors than for non-shared clonotypes. Pairwise subsampling indicated that sequencing depth was expected to affect the degree of clonotype sharing among donors.

The sequence came from a young man in good health. The chain joins TRBV6-6 to TRBJ1-5; TRBD1 lines up with 7 middle nucleotides. The sequenced sample consisted of naive CD4+ T cells sorted from blood. This sample's cell subset or site label indicates: CD45RA+ positively selected. The sequence in DNA is TGTGCCAGCAGATCCGACAGGGGCAATCAGCCCCAGCATTTT. This codes for CASRSDRGNQPQHF.